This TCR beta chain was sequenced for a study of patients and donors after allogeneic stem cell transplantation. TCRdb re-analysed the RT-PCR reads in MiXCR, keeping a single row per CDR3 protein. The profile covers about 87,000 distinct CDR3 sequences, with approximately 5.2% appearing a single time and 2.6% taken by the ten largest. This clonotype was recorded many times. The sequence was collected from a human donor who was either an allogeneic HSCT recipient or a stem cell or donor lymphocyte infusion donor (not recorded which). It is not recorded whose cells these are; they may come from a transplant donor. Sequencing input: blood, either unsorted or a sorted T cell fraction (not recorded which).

The CDR3 nucleotides read TGTGCCAGCACCGTCGAAGGGGTTGCATCTCGCGACACCTTC. Its translation is CASTVEGVASRDTF. The V gene is TRBV2, the J gene TRBJ1-2; D is perhaps TRBD1 (5 bases). Trimming took 7 bases from V and 12 from J, leaving 24 bases between them. This CDR3 is built from 14 residues. Germline values: CDR1 SNHLY, CDR2 FYNNEI.